This entry describes one T cell receptor beta chain. This may arise from a read error, as a much more abundant clone is one base away. The study profiled TCR beta VDJ and CDR3 using genomic DNA as template. A single record per CDR3 protein comes from TCRdb applying MiXCR to the reads. The data hold around 250,000 distinct CDR3 sequences, with around 60% observed a single time. This entry is derived from a study of CD8+CD57+ T cells in acquired aplastic anemia. The germline V gene has CDR1 SGHNT and CDR2 YYREEE (reference sequence). The CDR3 covers 15 residues. Sequencing was done on a sample of sorted CD4+, CD8+, or CD8+CD57+ T cells (not recorded which) from PBMCs. The chain has TRBV5-4 and TRBJ2-7, with D perhaps matching TRBD2 (5 bases). This clonotype originated in a human donor with severe aplastic anemia or a healthy control (not recorded which). The DNA of the CDR3 is TGTGCCAACAGCGAGTCCGCTGGGAGCTCCTACGAGCAGTACTTC. Translated, it gives CANSESAGSSYEQYF.